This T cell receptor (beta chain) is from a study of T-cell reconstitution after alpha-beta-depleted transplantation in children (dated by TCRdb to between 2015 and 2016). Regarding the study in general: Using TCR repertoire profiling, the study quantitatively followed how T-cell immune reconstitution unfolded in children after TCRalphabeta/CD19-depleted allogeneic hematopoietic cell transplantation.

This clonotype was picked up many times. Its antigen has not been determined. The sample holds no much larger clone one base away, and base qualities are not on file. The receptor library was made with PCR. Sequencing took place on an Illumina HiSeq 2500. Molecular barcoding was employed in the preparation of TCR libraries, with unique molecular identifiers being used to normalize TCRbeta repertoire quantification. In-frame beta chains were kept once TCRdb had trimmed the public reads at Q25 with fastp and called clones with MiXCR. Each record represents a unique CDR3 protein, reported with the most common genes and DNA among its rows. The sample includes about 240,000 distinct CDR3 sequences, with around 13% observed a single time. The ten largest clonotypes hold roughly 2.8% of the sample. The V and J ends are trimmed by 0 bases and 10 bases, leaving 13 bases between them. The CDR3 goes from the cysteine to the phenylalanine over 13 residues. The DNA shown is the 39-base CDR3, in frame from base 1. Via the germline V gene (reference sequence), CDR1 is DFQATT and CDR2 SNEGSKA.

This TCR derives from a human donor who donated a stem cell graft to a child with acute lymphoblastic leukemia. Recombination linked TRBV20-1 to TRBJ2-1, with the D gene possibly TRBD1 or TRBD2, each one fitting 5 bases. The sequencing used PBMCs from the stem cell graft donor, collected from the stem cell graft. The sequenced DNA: TGCAGTGCTAGAGAGGGACCCCACGGGGAGCAGTTCTTC. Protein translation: CSAREGPHGEQFF.